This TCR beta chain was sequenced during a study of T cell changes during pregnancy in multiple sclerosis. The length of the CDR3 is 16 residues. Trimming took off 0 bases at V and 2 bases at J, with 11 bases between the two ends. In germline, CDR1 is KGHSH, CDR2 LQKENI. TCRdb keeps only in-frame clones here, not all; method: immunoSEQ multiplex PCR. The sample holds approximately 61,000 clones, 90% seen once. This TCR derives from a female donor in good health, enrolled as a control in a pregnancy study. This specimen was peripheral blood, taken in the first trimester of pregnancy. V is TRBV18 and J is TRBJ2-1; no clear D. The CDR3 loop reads CASSPPISSPYNEQFF. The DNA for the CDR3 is TGTGCCAGCTCACCACCGATAAGCTCTCCCTACAATGAGCAGTTCTTC.